Each of the 2 T cell receptor beta chains below was sequenced from the same sample in a study of shared clonotypes between healthy human individuals. The method was immunoSEQ multiplex PCR; TCRdb's version includes in-frame clones alone and lacks a portion of them. The table shows about 1 million clones, with about 80% occurring only once. Sequencing used memory CD4+ T cells sorted from blood. The sample's subset: CD45RA-negative fraction. Receptors originate from a young man in good health.

With respect to this clone: This sample also contains other DNA sequences that code for the same CDR3. The chain joins TRBV7-3 to TRBJ1-1, with TRBD1 matching over 8 bases. Germline V gives CDR1 SGHTA, CDR2 FQGTGA. Trimming cost V 2 bases and J 2 bases; bases outside gene matches: 4. The CDR3 consists of 15 residues. The CDR3 sequence: CASSLLGTGNTEAFF. CDR3 nucleotide sequence: TGTGCCAGCAGCTTACTGGGGACAGGAAACACTGAAGCTTTCTTT.

The chain has TRBV7-9 and TRBJ2-3; 8 nucleotides agree with TRBD2. Germline V gives CDR1 SEHNR, CDR2 FQNEAQ (reference sequence). The CDR3 loop spans 15 amino acids. The trim removed 5 bases at V and 1 base at J, leaving 5 bases unmatched. DNA of the CDR3: TGTGCCAGCAGCAATAAGCGGGAGCGCACAGATACGCAGTATTTT. It encodes CASSNKRERTDTQYF.